Listed below are T cell receptor beta chains from one sample, sequenced in a study of blood T cell repertoires in COVID-19. Using immunoSEQ multiplex PCR, the repertoire was profiled, and TCRdb retains in-frame clones only, with some absent. The sample includes under 250,000 clones, 82% seen only once; the top ten take 3.6%. The specimen sequenced was peripheral blood. These TCRs come from a woman older than 75 with acute or convalescent COVID-19. Both conserved end residues are part of each CDR3. The D gene is left open where the match is weak. Where a row states a size, it is once, few, many or the class of an expanded clone; other rows omit it.

15	TRBV7-2	NA	NA	TRBJ2-7	TGTGCCAGCAGCTTACTCGCGGGGGCCTCCTACGAGCAGTACTTC	CASSLLAGASYEQYF
14	TRBV3-1/TRBV3-2	NA	NA	TRBJ1-2	TGTGCCAGCAGCCGGGGACATTCTAACTATGGCTACACCTTC	CASSRGHSNYGYTF
16	TRBV11-3	NA	NA	TRBJ1-3	TGTGCCAGCAGCCCTCAGGGGTACGGCTCTGGAAACACCATATATTTT	CASSPQGYGSGNTIYF
14	TRBV18	NA	NA	TRBJ1-2	TGTGCCAGCTCATTGGCAAAAGAGGGCTATGGCTACACCTTC	CASSLAKEGYGYTF
13	TRBV5-4	NA	NA	TRBJ1-5	TGTGCCAGCAGCCCAGACTCTAATCAGCCCCAGCATTTT	CASSPDSNQPQHF
16	TRBV3-1/TRBV3-2	NA	TRBD2	TRBJ2-5	TGTGCCAGCAGCCAAGGACTAGCGGGGCCCCAAGAGACCCAGTACTTC	CASSQGLAGPQETQYF
14	TRBV15	few	NA	TRBJ1-6	TGTGCCACCAGCAGTGGACTCCTCGATTCACCCCTCCACTTT	CATSSGLLDSPLHF
14	TRBV15	few	TRBD1	TRBJ1-4	TGTGCCACCAGCAGAGGACAGGGAGGAGAAAAACTGTTTTTT	CATSRGQGGEKLFF
15	TRBV3-1/TRBV3-2	NA	TRBD1	TRBJ2-7	TGTGCCAGCAGCCTGAGAAAGGGGGCTGGTAGCGAGCAGTACTTC	CASSLRKGAGSEQYF
15	TRBV6-6	NA	TRBD2	TRBJ2-3	TGTGCCAGCAGCCAGGGACTAGCTAAGACAGATACGCAGTATTTT	CASSQGLAKTDTQYF
13	TRBV6-5	NA	NA	TRBJ2-5	TGTGCCAGCGGCGGGACAGTTCAAGAGACCCAGTACTTC	CASGGTVQETQYF
14	TRBV7-9	NA	NA	TRBJ1-2	TGTGCCAGCAGCTTAGGGGGCCAGAACTATGGCTACACCTTC	CASSLGGQNYGYTF
13	TRBV20-1	NA	NA	TRBJ2-3	TGCAGTGCTAGTTCGGTAGGGGCAGATACGCAGTATTTT	CSASSVGADTQYF
11	TRBV7-6	NA	NA	TRBJ1-1	TGTGCCAGCAGCCCGGACAGTGAAGCTTTCTTT	CASSPDSEAFF
16	TRBV11-3	NA	NA	TRBJ2-1	TGTGCCAGCAGCCCCTTGATCGGTGCCGCATACAATGAGCAGTTCTTC	CASSPLIGAAYNEQFF
13	TRBV12-3/TRBV12-4	NA	TRBD1	TRBJ1-1	TGTGCCAGCAGTTGGACAGGGAACACTGAAGCTTTCTTT	CASSWTGNTEAFF
15	TRBV5-1	NA	TRBD2	TRBJ2-5	TGCGCCAGCAGCTCGGACCTAGCGGTCCAAGAGACCCAGTACTTC	CASSSDLAVQETQYF
16	TRBV6-2/TRBV6-3	NA	NA	TRBJ1-2	TGTGCCAGCAGTTACAACCGCGGGCCCAACTTATATGGCTACACCTTC	CASSYNRGPNLYGYTF
14	TRBV2	NA	NA	TRBJ1-2	TGTGCCAGCAGTGAAGGGTTAGGGGTGTATGGCTACACCTTC	CASSEGLGVYGYTF
13	TRBV19	NA	TRBD1	TRBJ1-2	TGTGCCAGTAGTCGACAGGGATTAGGGGGCTACACCTTC	CASSRQGLGGYTF
16	TRBV4-2	NA	TRBD2	TRBJ2-5	TGTGCCAGCAGCCAAGATTCAGCGGGGGGCGGCGGCACCCAGTACTTC	CASSQDSAGGGGTQYF
14	TRBV19	NA	NA	TRBJ1-1	TGTGCCAGTAGTCCCTCGGACAGGAACACTGAAGCTTTCTTT	CASSPSDRNTEAFF
17	TRBV5-1	NA	NA	TRBJ2-2	TGCGCCAGCAGCCTACCCACCGGGACACGGAACACCGGGGAGCTGTTTTTT	CASSLPTGTRNTGELFF
13	TRBV5-6	few	NA	TRBJ1-2	TGTGCCAGCAGCTTGGCGGGGAACTATGGCTACACCTTC	CASSLAGNYGYTF
15	TRBV6-6	NA	TRBD2	TRBJ2-3	TGTGCCAGCAGTTACGGCGGGGGGAGGGCAGATACGCAGTATTTT	CASSYGGGRADTQYF
14	TRBV5-1	NA	NA	TRBJ1-1	TGCGCCAGCAGCGCGGCGGGGGAGGGCACTGAAGCTTTCTTT	CASSAAGEGTEAFF
13	TRBV11-2	few	NA	TRBJ1-5	TGTGCCAGCAGCTTGCAGGAGGGTCAGCCCCAGCATTTT	CASSLQEGQPQHF
14	TRBV2	once	TRBD1	TRBJ2-7	TGTGCCAGCAGACCCGGGACAGTCTCTAGCGAGCAGTACTTC	CASRPGTVSSEQYF
13	TRBV12-3/TRBV12-4	NA	TRBD1	TRBJ2-5	TGTGCCAGCAGGAGGACAGGGGTTGAGACCCAGTACTTC	CASRRTGVETQYF
12	TRBV5-4	NA	NA	TRBJ2-7	TGTGCCAGCAGTCCTGATAGCTACGAGCAGTACTTC	CASSPDSYEQYF
14	TRBV5-1	NA	TRBD2	TRBJ2-7	TGCGCCAGCAGCTTTGGGGGACTATCCGCCGAGCAGTACTTC	CASSFGGLSAEQYF
15	TRBV9	NA	TRBD1	TRBJ2-1	TGTGCCAGCAGCGAGGGGACAGGAGGTTACAATGAGCAGTTCTTC	CASSEGTGGYNEQFF
15	TRBV7-9	NA	TRBD2	TRBJ2-7	TGTGCCAGCAGCGGCACCGGGACTAGCGGCTACGAGCAGTACTTC	CASSGTGTSGYEQYF
14	TRBV27	once	TRBD2	TRBJ2-2	TGTGCCAGCAGTTTAGGCCCGGGAGGCGGGGAGCTGTTTTTT	CASSLGPGGGELFF
16	TRBV19	NA	TRBD1	TRBJ1-1	TGTGCCAGTAGTGTCCGACAGGGGGCGGTAGGCACTGAAGCTTTCTTT	CASSVRQGAVGTEAFF
12	TRBV6-5	NA	NA	TRBJ1-2	TGTGCCAGCAGTCAGACAGGATGGGGCTACACCTTC	CASSQTGWGYTF
13	TRBV6-2/TRBV6-3	NA	TRBD1	TRBJ2-7	TGTGCCAGCAGCCCGGGGACAGGATCCGAGCAGTACTTC	CASSPGTGSEQYF
15	TRBV3-1/TRBV3-2	NA	NA	TRBJ2-7	TGTGCCAGCAGCCAATCCTCAGGGTCCCCCTACGAGCAGTACTTC	CASSQSSGSPYEQYF
15	TRBV6-5	NA	TRBD1	TRBJ2-7	TGTGCCAGCAGTTACATCAGTACAGGGGACTACGAGCAGTACTTC	CASSYISTGDYEQYF
14	TRBV7-9	NA	NA	TRBJ1-1	TGTGCCAGCAGCTCCCGGGACACTTACACTGAAGCTTTCTTT	CASSSRDTYTEAFF
16	TRBV6-2/TRBV6-3	NA	NA	TRBJ1-5	TGTGCCAGCAGTTTCATCCCAGGGCTGGGCAATCAGCCCCAGCATTTT	CASSFIPGLGNQPQHF
13	TRBV15	NA	NA	TRBJ1-6	TGTGCCACCAGCTCCACATATAATTCACCCCTCCACTTT	CATSSTYNSPLHF
17	TRBV4-2	NA	TRBD2	TRBJ2-1	TGTGCCAGCAGCCAAGGGAAAAGCGGGGGGGCCCACAATGAGCAGTTCTTC	CASSQGKSGGAHNEQFF
15	TRBV19	NA	NA	TRBJ2-7	TGTGCCAGTAGTTATCATACAGGAGAGGCCTACGAGCAGTACTTC	CASSYHTGEAYEQYF
12	TRBV7-9	few	TRBD1	TRBJ2-1	TGTGCCAGCAGCTCAGCGGACAGGGCCCAGTTCTTC	CASSSADRAQFF